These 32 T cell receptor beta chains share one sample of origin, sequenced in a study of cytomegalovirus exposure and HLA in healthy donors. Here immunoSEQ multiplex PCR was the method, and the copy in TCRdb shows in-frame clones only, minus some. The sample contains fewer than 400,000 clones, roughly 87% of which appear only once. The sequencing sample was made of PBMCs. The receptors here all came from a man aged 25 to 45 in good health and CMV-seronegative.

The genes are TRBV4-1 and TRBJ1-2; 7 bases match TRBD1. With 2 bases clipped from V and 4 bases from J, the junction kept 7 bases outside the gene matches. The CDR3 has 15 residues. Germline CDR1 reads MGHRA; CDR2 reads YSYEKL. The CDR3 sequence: CASSQRDRVGYGYTF. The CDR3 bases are TGCGCCAGCAGCCAACGGGACAGAGTGGGCTATGGCTACACCTTC.

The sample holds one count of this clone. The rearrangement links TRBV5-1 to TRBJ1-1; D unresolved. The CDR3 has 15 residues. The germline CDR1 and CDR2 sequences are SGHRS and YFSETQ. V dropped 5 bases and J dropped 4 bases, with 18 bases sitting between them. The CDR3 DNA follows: TGCGCCAGCAGAAAGGAGCGTCTCCTGGGCACTGAAGCTTTCTTT. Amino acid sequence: CASRKERLLGTEAFF.

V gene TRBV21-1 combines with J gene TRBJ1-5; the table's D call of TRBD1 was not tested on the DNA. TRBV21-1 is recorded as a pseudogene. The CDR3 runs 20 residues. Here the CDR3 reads CASSSNAGTGRVKSNQPQHF. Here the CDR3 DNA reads TGTGCCAGCAGCTCCAACGCCGGGACAGGGAGGGTTAAGAGCAATCAGCCCCAGCATTTT.

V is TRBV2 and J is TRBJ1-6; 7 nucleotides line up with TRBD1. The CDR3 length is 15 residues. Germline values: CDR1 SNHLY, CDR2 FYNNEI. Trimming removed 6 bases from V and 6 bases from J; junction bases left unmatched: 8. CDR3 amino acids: CASRGVGQLNSPLHF. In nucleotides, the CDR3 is TGTGCCAGCAGGGGAGTGGGACAGCTTAATTCACCCCTCCACTTT.

The CDR3 region has the DNA TGTGCCAGCAGTACCGGGACAGGGTATCTGAACACTGAAGCTTTCTTT. Its translation is CASSTGTGYLNTEAFF. The chain combines TRBV5-6 with TRBJ1-1, with 9 nucleotides matching TRBD1. CDR1 is SGHDT, CDR2 YYEEEE, per germline. V dropped 5 bases and J dropped 0; count of bases not matched to a gene: 8. The CDR3 totals 16 residues.

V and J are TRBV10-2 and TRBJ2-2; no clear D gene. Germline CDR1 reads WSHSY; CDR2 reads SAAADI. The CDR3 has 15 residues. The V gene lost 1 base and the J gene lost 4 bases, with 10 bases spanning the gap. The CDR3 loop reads CASSELLSFTGELFF. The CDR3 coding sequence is TGCGCCAGCAGTGAGTTACTTTCATTCACCGGGGAGCTGTTTTTT.

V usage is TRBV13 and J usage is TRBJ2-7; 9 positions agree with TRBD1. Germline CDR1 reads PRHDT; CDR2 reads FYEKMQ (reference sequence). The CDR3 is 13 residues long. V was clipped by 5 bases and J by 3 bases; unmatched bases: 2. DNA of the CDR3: TGTGCCAGCAGCCCGGACAGGGGCTACGAGCAGTACTTC. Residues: CASSPDRGYEQYF. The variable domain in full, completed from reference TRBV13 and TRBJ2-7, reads AAGVIQSPRHLIKEKRETATLKCYPIPRHDTVYWYQQGPGQDPQFLISFYEKMQSDKGSIPDRFSAQQFSDYHSELNMSSLELGDSALYFCASSPDRGYEQYFGPGTRLTVT.

CDR3: CASSIESTGRYSYEQYF. The CDR3 nucleotides are TGTGCCAGTAGTATAGAAAGCACAGGGAGATACTCCTACGAGCAGTACTTC. The V gene is TRBV19, the J gene TRBJ2-7, with D perhaps matching TRBD1 (6 bases). The CDR3 length is 17 residues. Trimming took off 0 bases at V and 0 bases at J, with 15 bases between the two ends. Germline V gene data show CDR1 as LNHDA and CDR2 as SQIVND (reference sequence).

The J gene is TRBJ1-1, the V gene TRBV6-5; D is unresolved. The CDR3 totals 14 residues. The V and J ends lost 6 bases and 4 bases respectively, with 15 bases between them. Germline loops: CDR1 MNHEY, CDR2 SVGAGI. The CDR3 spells CASRPDGRSTEAFF. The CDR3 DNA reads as TGTGCCAGCAGGCCCGACGGTCGGAGCACTGAAGCTTTCTTT.

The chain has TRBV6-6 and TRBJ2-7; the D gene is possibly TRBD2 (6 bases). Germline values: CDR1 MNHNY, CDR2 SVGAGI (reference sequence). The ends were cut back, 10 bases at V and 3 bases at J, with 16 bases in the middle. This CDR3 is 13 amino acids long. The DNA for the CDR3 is TGTGCCACCACTAACGGGGGTCTCTACGAGCAGTACTTC. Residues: CATTNGGLYEQYF.

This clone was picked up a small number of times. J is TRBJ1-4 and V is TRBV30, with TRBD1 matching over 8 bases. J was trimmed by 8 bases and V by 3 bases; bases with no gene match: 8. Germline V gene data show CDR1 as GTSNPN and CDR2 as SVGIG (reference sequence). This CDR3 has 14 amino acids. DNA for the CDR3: TGTGCCTGGAGCGGCGACAGGGGTGGAGAAAAACTGTTTTTT. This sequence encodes CAWSGDRGGEKLFF.

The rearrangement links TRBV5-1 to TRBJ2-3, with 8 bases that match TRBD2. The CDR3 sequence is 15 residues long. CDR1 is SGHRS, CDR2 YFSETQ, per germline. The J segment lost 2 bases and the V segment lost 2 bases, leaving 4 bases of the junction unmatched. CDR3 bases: TGCGCCAGCAGCTTAGGAGCGGGGGACACAGATACGCAGTATTTT. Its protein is CASSLGAGDTDTQYF.

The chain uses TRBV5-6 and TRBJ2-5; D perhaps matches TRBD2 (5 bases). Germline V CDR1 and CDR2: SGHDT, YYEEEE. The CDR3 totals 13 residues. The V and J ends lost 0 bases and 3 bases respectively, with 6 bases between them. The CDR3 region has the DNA TGTGCCAGCAGCTTGGGGGGAGAAGAGACCCAGTACTTC. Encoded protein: CASSLGGEETQYF.

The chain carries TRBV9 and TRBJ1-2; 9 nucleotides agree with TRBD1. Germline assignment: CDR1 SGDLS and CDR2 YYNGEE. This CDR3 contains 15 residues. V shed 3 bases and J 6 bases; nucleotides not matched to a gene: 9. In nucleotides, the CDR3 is TGTGCCAGCAGCGGACCACCGGGACAGGGAGATGGCTACACCTTC. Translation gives CASSGPPGQGDGYTF.

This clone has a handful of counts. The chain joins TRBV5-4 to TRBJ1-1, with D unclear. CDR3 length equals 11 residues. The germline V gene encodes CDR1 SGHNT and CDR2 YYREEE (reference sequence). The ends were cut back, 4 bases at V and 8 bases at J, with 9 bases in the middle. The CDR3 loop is CASSLQTEAFF. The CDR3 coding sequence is TGTGCCAGCAGCCTCCAGACAGAAGCTTTCTTT. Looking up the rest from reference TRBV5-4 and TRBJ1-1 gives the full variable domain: ETGVTQSPTHLIKTRGQQVTLRCSSQSGHNTVSWYQQALGQGPQFIFQYYREEENGRGNFPPRFSGLQFPNYSSELNVNALELDDSALYLCASSLQTEAFFGQGTRLTVV.

CDR3 bases: TGCGCCAGCAGGAGGACAGCGGCAGATACGCAGTATTTT. The encoded protein is CASRRTAADTQYF. The rearrangement uses TRBV10-1 and TRBJ2-3; the D gene is possibly TRBD1 (6 bases). Trimming pared 6 bases from V and 4 bases from J, leaving 11 bases between. The CDR3 runs to 13 residues. Germline V CDR1 and CDR2: WNHNN, SYGVQD (reference sequence).

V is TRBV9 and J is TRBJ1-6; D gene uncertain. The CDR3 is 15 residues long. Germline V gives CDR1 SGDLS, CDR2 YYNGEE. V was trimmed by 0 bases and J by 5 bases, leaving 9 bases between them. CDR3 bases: TGTGCCAGCAGCGTAGACGAGGTCAATAATTCACCCCTCCACTTT. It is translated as CASSVDEVNNSPLHF.

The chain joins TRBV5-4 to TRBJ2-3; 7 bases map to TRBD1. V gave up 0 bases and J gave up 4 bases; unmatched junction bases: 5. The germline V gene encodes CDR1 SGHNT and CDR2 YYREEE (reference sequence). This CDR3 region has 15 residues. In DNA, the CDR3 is TGTGCCAGCAGCTTGGGTAACAGGGGAGCAGATACGCAGTATTTT. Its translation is CASSLGNRGADTQYF.

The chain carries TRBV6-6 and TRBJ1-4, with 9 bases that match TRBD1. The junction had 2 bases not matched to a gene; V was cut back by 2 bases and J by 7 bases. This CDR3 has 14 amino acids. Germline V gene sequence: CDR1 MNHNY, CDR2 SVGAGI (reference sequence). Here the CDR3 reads CASSYRDRVEKLFF. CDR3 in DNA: TGTGCCAGCAGTTACCGGGACAGGGTTGAAAAACTGTTTTTT.

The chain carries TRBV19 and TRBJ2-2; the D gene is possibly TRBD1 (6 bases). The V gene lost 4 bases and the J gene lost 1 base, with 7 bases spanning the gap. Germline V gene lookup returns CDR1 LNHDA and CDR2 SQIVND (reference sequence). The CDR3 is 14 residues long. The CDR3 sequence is CASSTTGNTGELFF. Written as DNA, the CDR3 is TGTGCCAGTAGTACGACAGGGAACACCGGGGAGCTGTTTTTT.

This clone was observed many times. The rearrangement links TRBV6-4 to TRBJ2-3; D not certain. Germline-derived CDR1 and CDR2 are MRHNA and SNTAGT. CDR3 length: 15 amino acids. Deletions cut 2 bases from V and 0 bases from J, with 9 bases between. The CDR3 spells CASSDGSSSTDTQYF. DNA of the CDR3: TGTGCCAGCAGTGACGGTAGCTCTAGCACAGATACGCAGTATTTT.

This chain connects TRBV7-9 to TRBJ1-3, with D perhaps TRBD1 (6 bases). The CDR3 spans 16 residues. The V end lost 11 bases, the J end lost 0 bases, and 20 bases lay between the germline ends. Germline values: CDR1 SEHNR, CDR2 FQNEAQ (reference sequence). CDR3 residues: CASYLLGTNSGNTIYF. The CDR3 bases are TGTGCCTCCTATCTTTTAGGGACAAACTCTGGAAACACCATATATTTT.

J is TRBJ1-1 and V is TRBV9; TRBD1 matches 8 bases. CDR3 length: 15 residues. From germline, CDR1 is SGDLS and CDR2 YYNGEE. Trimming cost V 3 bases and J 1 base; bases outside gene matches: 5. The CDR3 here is CASSGAGTGNTEAFF. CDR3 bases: TGTGCCAGCAGCGGAGCCGGGACAGGGAACACTGAAGCTTTCTTT.

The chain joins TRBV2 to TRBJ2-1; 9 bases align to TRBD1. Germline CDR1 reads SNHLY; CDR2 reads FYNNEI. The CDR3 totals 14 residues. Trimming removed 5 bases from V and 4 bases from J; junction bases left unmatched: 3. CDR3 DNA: TGTGCCAGCAGTCCGGGACAGGGTTACAATGAGCAGTTCTTC. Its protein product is CASSPGQGYNEQFF.

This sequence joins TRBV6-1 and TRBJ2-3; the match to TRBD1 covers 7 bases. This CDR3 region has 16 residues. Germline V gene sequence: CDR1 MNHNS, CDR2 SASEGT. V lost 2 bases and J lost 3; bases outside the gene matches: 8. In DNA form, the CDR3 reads TGTGCCAGCAGTGAAACGGGACAGCGTATAACAGATACGCAGTATTTT. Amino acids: CASSETGQRITDTQYF.

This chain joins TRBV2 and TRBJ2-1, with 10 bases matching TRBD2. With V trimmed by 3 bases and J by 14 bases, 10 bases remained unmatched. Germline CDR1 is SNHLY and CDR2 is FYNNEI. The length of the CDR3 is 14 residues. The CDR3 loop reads CASSDARERGGEFF. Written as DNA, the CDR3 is TGTGCCAGCAGTGACGCCCGGGAGCGGGGGGGGGAGTTCTTC.

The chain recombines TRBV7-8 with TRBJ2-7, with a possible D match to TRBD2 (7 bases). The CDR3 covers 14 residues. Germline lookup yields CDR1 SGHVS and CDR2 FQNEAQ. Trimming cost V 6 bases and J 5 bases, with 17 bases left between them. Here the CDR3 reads CASRSATGGHEQYF. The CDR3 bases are TGTGCCAGCAGGTCGGCGACGGGGGGCCACGAGCAGTACTTC.

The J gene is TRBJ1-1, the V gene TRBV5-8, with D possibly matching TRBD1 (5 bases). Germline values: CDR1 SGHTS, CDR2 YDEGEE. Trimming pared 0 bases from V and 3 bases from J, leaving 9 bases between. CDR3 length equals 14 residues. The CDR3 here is CASSLGQGYTEAFF. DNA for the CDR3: TGTGCCAGCAGCTTGGGGCAGGGTTACACTGAAGCTTTCTTT. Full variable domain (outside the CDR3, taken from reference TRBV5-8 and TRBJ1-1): EAGVTQSPTHLIKTRGQQATLRCSPISGHTSVYWYQQALGLGLQFLLWYDEGEERNRGNFPPRFSGRQFPNYSSELNVNALELEDSALYLCASSLGQGYTEAFFGQGTRLTVV.

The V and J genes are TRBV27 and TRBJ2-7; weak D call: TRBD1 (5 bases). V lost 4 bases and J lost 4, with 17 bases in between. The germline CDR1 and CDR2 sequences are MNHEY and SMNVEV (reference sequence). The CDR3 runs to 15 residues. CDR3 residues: CASSSNQGKAYEQYF. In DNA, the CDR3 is TGTGCCAGCAGTTCGAACCAGGGTAAAGCGTACGAGCAGTACTTC.

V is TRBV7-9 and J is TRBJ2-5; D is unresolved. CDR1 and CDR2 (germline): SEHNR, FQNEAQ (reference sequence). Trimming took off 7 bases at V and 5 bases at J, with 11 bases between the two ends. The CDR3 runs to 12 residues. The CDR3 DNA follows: TGTGCCAGCACCCGTCCCCGGGAGACCCAGTACTTC. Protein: CASTRPRETQYF.

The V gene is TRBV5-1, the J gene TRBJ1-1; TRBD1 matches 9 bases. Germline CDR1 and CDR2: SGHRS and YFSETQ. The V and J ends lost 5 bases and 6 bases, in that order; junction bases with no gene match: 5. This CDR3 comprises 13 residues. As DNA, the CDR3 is TGCGCCAGCAGGTATGACAGGGGGTCTGAAGCTTTCTTT. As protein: CASRYDRGSEAFF.

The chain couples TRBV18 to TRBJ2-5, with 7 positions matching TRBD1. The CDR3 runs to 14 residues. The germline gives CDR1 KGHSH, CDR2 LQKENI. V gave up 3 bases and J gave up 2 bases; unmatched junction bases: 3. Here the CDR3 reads CASSPDRFQETQYF. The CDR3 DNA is TGTGCCAGCTCACCGGACAGGTTTCAAGAGACCCAGTACTTC. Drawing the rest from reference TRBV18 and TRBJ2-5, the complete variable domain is NAGVMQNPRHLVRRRGQEARLRCSPMKGHSHVYWYRQLPEEGLKFMVYLQKENIIDESGMPKERFSAEFPKEGPSILRIQQVVRGDSAAYFCASSPDRFQETQYFGPGTRLLVL.